This T cell receptor (beta chain) was observed in a study of T cell changes during pregnancy in multiple sclerosis. Clones were sequenced by immunoSEQ multiplex PCR, and TCRdb holds only the in-frame ones, with some missing. The sample records around 100,000 clones, 92% being singletons. Germline CDR1 is WNHNN and CDR2 is SYGVQD (reference sequence). This CDR3 has 14 amino acids. V was clipped by 4 bases and J by 4 bases, with 11 bases between them. Sequences were derived from peripheral blood, sampled after pregnancy. This clonotype originated in a female donor with multiple sclerosis, enrolled in a pregnancy study. The chain employs TRBV10-1 and TRBJ2-1; tentatively, D is TRBD2 (6 bases). CDR3 amino acids: CASSAWGEYNEQFF. Here the CDR3 DNA reads TGCGCCAGCAGTGCCTGGGGGGAGTACAATGAGCAGTTCTTC.